Presented here are 23 T cell receptor beta chains from one specimen sequenced in a study of CD8+ T cells in alopecia areata. cDNA reverse transcribed from extracted RNA served as the sequencing template. TCRdb's copy holds only in-frame clones and misses some; the assay was immunoSEQ multiplex PCR. The table lists some 120,000 clones, 45% to 50% of them singletons. Sequenced material: NKG2D-low CD8+ T cells sorted from blood. These receptors originate from a human donor with alopecia areata.

This clone was seen more than once but under ten times. The chain is built from TRBV30 and TRBJ2-7; unclear D gene. Germline assignment: CDR1 GTSNPN and CDR2 SVGIG (reference sequence). V dropped 3 bases and J dropped 5 bases, with 11 bases sitting between them. This CDR3 is 12 amino acids long. The CDR3 DNA sequence: TGTGCCTGGAGCCATGGATGGGACGAGCAGTACTTC. Protein: CAWSHGWDEQYF.

The chain uses TRBV30 and TRBJ1-3; D is unclear. The germline V and J ends were trimmed by 4 bases and 5 bases, with 6 bases remaining between them. Germline V gene lookup returns CDR1 GTSNPN and CDR2 SVGIG (reference sequence). CDR3 length: 11 amino acids. In nucleotides, the CDR3 is TGTGCCTGGATGCGGAGAAACACCATATATTTT. Its translation: CAWMRRNTIYF.

This clone was counted only a few times. The V and J genes are TRBV29-1 and TRBJ2-1, with 9 bases fitting TRBD1. The CDR3 consists of 11 residues. J lost 8 bases, V lost 7 bases, and 3 bases had no gene match. Germline CDR1 reads SQVTM; CDR2 reads ANQGSEA. The CDR3 bases are TGCAGCGCCCGGACAGGGGATGAGCAGTTCTTC. Residues: CSARTGDEQFF.

The chain combines TRBV29-1 with TRBJ2-7; D perhaps matches TRBD1 (6 bases). Per the germline V gene, CDR1 is SQVTM and CDR2 is ANQGSEA. The V and J ends lost 6 bases and 3 bases respectively, with 15 bases between them. The CDR3 sequence is 13 residues long. This CDR3 reads CSVGAHQGYEQYF. The CDR3 DNA sequence: TGCAGCGTGGGGGCCCACCAGGGCTACGAGCAGTACTTC.

This chain joins TRBV5-6 and TRBJ2-5; D is tentatively TRBD1 or TRBD2 (5 bases each). CDR3 size: 14 residues. Per the germline V gene, CDR1 is SGHDT and CDR2 is YYEEEE. V lost 1 base to trimming and J lost 1 base, with 8 bases between them. CDR3 loop: CASSLTGLQETQYF. CDR3 in DNA: TGTGCCAGCAGCTTGACAGGACTCCAAGAGACCCAGTACTTC.

The chain joins TRBV5-1 to TRBJ2-3, with 7 nucleotides matching TRBD1. The CDR3 has 15 residues. CDR1 and CDR2 (germline): SGHRS, YFSETQ. J gave up 0 bases and V 0 bases, and 1 base lay outside the gene matches. The CDR3 bases are TGCGCCAGCAGCTTGGCCAGGGGGAGCACAGATACGCAGTATTTT. Translation: CASSLARGSTDTQYF.

J is TRBJ2-3 and V is TRBV11-2; 7 bases are a match to TRBD1. The ends lost 4 bases at V and 5 bases at J; junction bases unmatched: 9. The CDR3 is 15 residues long. The germline V gene has CDR1 SGHAT and CDR2 FQNNGV. CDR3 nucleotide sequence: TGTGCCAGCAGCTCGTATACCGACAGGGAAGATACGCAGTATTTT. Protein product: CASSSYTDREDTQYF.

This clone was seen a few times. V usage is TRBV4-1 and J usage is TRBJ2-2; D remains unclear. Trimming took 4 bases from V and 3 from J, leaving 9 bases between them. The germline CDR1 and CDR2 sequences are MGHRA and YSYEKL. This CDR3 has 14 amino acids. The CDR3 reads CASSPHEDTGELFF. Here the CDR3 DNA reads TGCGCCAGCAGCCCACACGAGGACACCGGGGAGCTGTTTTTT.

This clone was seen a few times. The J gene is TRBJ1-4, the V gene TRBV7-9; 7 bases line up with TRBD1. There are 14 residues in the CDR3. V lost 6 bases, J lost 7 bases, and 8 bases stayed unmatched. From germline, CDR1 is SEHNR and CDR2 FQNEAQ (reference sequence). The CDR3 region has the DNA TGTGCCAGCAGATCCTCGACAGGGCCTGAAAAACTGTTTTTT. It is translated as CASRSSTGPEKLFF.

This chain connects TRBV5-6 to TRBJ2-1; 8 bases are shared with TRBD2. The length of the CDR3 is 14 residues. Germline V lookup: CDR1 SGHDT, CDR2 YYEEEE. CDR3 sequence: CACSAGGSLHEQFF. The CDR3, as DNA: TGTGCGTGTTCCGCGGGGGGCTCTCTCCATGAGCAGTTCTTC. Full variable domain (rest looked up from reference TRBV5-6 and TRBJ2-1): DAGVTQSPTHLIKTRGQQVTLRCSPKSGHDTVSWYQQALGQGPQFIFQYYEEEERQRGNFPDRFSGHQFPNYSSELNVNALLLGDSALYLCACSAGGSLHEQFFGPGTRLTVL.

This chain uses TRBV27 with TRBJ2-7, with 13 bases identical to TRBD2. Germline V gives CDR1 MNHEY, CDR2 SMNVEV (reference sequence). This CDR3 comprises 17 residues. V shed 5 bases and J 2 bases; nucleotides not matched to a gene: 9. CDR3 residues: CASSGGTSGDLTYEQYF. The CDR3 DNA follows: TGTGCCAGCAGTGGTGGGACTAGCGGGGATTTAACCTACGAGCAGTACTTC.

The rearrangement uses TRBV15 and TRBJ2-7; the D is unclear. Trimming cost V 5 bases and J 1 base, with 12 bases left between them. In germline, CDR1 is LNHNV, CDR2 YYDKDF (reference sequence). The CDR3 has 14 residues. CDR3 DNA: TGTGCCACCAGCGCACGACAAGATTCCTACGAGCAGTACTTC. Its translation is CATSARQDSYEQYF. The full variable domain, rest sourced from reference TRBV15 and TRBJ2-7, is DAMVIQNPRYQVTQFGKPVTLSCSQTLNHNVMYWYQQKSSQAPKLLFHYYDKDFNNEADTPDNFQSRRPNTSFCFLDIRSPGLGDTAMYLCATSARQDSYEQYFGPGTRLTVT.

The chain employs TRBV29-1 and TRBJ2-5; TRBD1 matches 9 bases. The J call may be wrong; the DNA end is better matched by TRBJ2-7. The CDR3 has 13 amino acids. The germline V gene has CDR1 SQVTM and CDR2 ANQGSEA. For the CDR3, the DNA is TGCAGCGTTGTCTGGGACAGGGACTACGAGCAGTACTTC. Its translation is CSVVWDRDYEQYF.

This chain uses TRBV30 with TRBJ2-5; D call uncertain. Trimming cost V 0 bases and J 3 bases, with 17 bases left between them. This CDR3 contains 16 residues. The germline V gene has CDR1 GTSNPN and CDR2 SVGIG (reference sequence). The CDR3 DNA reads as TGTGCCTGGAGTGTAATAACGGACGGCGGAAAAGAGACCCAGTACTTC. Its protein is CAWSVITDGGKETQYF.

To note about this clone: The identical CDR3 is also encoded by other nucleotide sequences in the sample. The chain has TRBV14 and TRBJ1-2; the D is unclear. The germline V gene has CDR1 SGHDN and CDR2 FVKESK. The CDR3 extends over 13 amino acids. V was pared by 1 base and J by 5 bases, with 8 bases between. The DNA of the CDR3 is TGTGCCAGCAGCCAAGGAACCAATTATGGCTACACCTTC. This codes for CASSQGTNYGYTF.

This chain links TRBV6-5 with TRBJ2-7; D unresolved. V lost 5 bases, J lost 6 bases, and 14 bases lay in between. Per germline, CDR1 MNHEY and CDR2 SVGAGI. There are 13 residues in the CDR3. The CDR3, as DNA: TGTGCCAGCAGTGCATACGACGGCACCGAGCAGTACTTC. As protein: CASSAYDGTEQYF.

The CDR3 DNA reads as TGCGCCAGCACGAAAGGACAGGGACTCTCTGGGGCCAACGTCCTGACTTTC. Translating gives CASTKGQGLSGANVLTF. The chain employs TRBV5-1 and TRBJ2-6, with TRBD1 matching 8 bases. This CDR3 is built from 17 residues. With V trimmed by 6 bases and J by 0 bases, 8 bases remained unmatched. Germline assignment: CDR1 SGHRS and CDR2 YFSETQ.

Only a few counts were recorded for this clone. The chain joins TRBV29-1 to TRBJ2-7, with D perhaps matching TRBD1 (5 bases). Per germline, CDR1 SQVTM and CDR2 ANQGSEA. V was cut by 4 bases and J by 1 base, with 11 bases left in between. There are 13 residues in the CDR3. The CDR3 nucleotides are TGCAGCGTTGTTGGCAGGGAATCCTACGAGCAGTACTTC. It specifies CSVVGRESYEQYF.

Comments on this clone: The same CDR3 is also encoded by other DNA sequences in this sample. The rearrangement joins TRBV29-1 to TRBJ2-7; 8 nucleotides align to TRBD1. Germline CDR1 SQVTM, CDR2 ANQGSEA. This CDR3 is built from 13 residues. After removal of 5 bases from V and 3 bases from J, the junction contained 6 bases not matched to a gene. In DNA form, the CDR3 reads TGCAGCGTTCCCGGGACAGGTAGCTACGAGCAGTACTTC. Translation gives CSVPGTGSYEQYF.

This sequence joins TRBV29-1 and TRBJ2-7; D tentatively fits TRBD1 or TRBD2 (5 bases each). The CDR3 has 11 residues. Between the trimmed V and J ends, which lost 7 bases and 2 bases, there was a span of 9 bases. Germline values: CDR1 SQVTM, CDR2 ANQGSEA. CDR3 in amino acids: CSAGTTYEQYF. The CDR3 DNA is TGCAGCGCCGGGACCACCTACGAGCAGTACTTC.

The chain couples TRBV28 to TRBJ2-1, with D perhaps being TRBD1 or TRBD2 (5 bases each). Germline V gene lookup returns CDR1 MDHEN and CDR2 SYDVKM. V lost 4 bases and J 6 bases, leaving 10 bases between the germline ends. The CDR3 covers 13 residues. CDR3 sequence reads: CASSWDAGNEQFF. CDR3 DNA: TGTGCCAGCAGTTGGGACGCGGGCAATGAGCAGTTCTTC.

This chain joins TRBV9 and TRBJ2-3; a weak D match, TRBD1 (6 bases). Germline-derived CDR1 and CDR2 are SGDLS and YYNGEE. This CDR3 contains 15 residues. V shed 1 base and J shed 2 bases, with 11 bases lying between them. CDR3 loop: CASSVSRGHTDTQYF. Written as DNA, the CDR3 is TGTGCCAGCAGCGTATCCAGGGGACACACAGATACGCAGTATTTT.

The V gene is TRBV7-9, the J gene TRBJ2-7; D unclear. Trimming cost V 4 bases and J 4 bases, with 14 bases left between them. Germline-derived CDR1 and CDR2 are SEHNR and FQNEAQ (reference sequence). The CDR3 contains 14 residues. CDR3 sequence: CASSSYTEWYEQYF. The CDR3 DNA sequence: TGTGCCAGCAGCTCTTACACGGAATGGTACGAGCAGTACTTC.